The following is a TCR beta chain sequence with its context. Its antigen remains unknown. The donors, healthy Caucasians from Russia, were aged about 6 to 90. The CDR3 covers 17 residues. Germline values: CDR1 MNHEY, CDR2 SMNVEV (reference sequence). The V and J ends lost 5 bases and 4 bases, in that order; junction bases with no gene match: 14. The sample is drawn from a study of blood T cells in healthy people across ages. Next came a second PCR, run for about 7 to 12 cycles, which used a sample-barcoded 5' primer along with a J-beta primer mix. TCRdb called the 5' RACE reads again in MiXCR, with one record for every CDR3 protein. The sample carries over 1,200,000 distinct CDR3 sequences, approximately 59% recorded once. Regarding the study as a whole: PBMC samples, being unsorted, prevented any conclusive comparison of naive and antigen-experienced cells.

The sequenced material came from blood. The chain employs TRBV27 and TRBJ2-1; 7 bases map to TRBD1. This receptor was obtained from a man between 18 and 29 years old in good health. CDR3 sequence (DNA): TGTGCCAGCAGTGGGGACACAGGGGAAAGAGCGTACAATGAGCAGTTCTTC. Translation: CASSGDTGERAYNEQFF.